The 21 T cell receptor beta chains in this list originate from one sample, sequenced in a study of CD8+CD57+ T cells in acquired aplastic anemia. Genomic DNA templated the TCR beta VDJ and CDR3 profiling. TCRdb reprocessed the reads via MiXCR and lists one record per CDR3 protein. The sample lists a few hundred thousand distinct CDR3 sequences; 45% to 65% were seen once. The sample comprised sorted CD4+, CD8+, or CD8+CD57+ T cells (not recorded which) from PBMCs. The receptors come from a human donor with severe aplastic anemia or a healthy control (not recorded which).

This clonotype was counted between two and nine times. The genes are TRBV7-9 and TRBJ2-7; possibly TRBD1 for D (6 bases). Germline CDR1 reads SEHNR; CDR2 reads FQNEAQ (reference sequence). V gave up 5 bases and J gave up 2 bases, with 16 bases separating them. The CDR3 consists of 15 residues. The CDR3 DNA follows: TGTGCCAGCAGCCCCAGGACAGCCACCCCCTACGAGCAGTACTTC. Translation: CASSPRTATPYEQYF.

The sample holds a few counts of this clonotype. The chain carries TRBV7-2 and TRBJ2-5; 9 bases are a match to TRBD1. J gave up 4 bases and V 5 bases, and 8 bases lay outside the gene matches. The CDR3 length is 15 residues. Germline V CDR1 and CDR2: SGHTA, FQGNSA. The CDR3 coding sequence is TGTGCCAGCAGCCCCGACAGGGGGGAAGGAGAGACCCAGTACTTC. This encodes CASSPDRGEGETQYF.

The chain employs TRBV11-2 and TRBJ1-6; weak D call: TRBD1 (5 bases). Germline CDR1 and CDR2: SGHAT and FQNNGV. V was shortened by 3 bases and J by 16 bases, with 19 bases between the two germline ends. CDR3 length equals 14 residues. The CDR3 DNA is TGTGCCAGCAGCTTCGGTAGTAGCGGGACTTCACTCCACTTT. It codes for CASSFGSSGTSLHF.

In the case of this clonotype: Its ends do not fully match the called genes, so a read error is possible. CDR3 protein: CASSFVRGPPSF. The CDR3 region has the DNA TGTGCCAGCAGCTTTGTCAGGGGCCCTCCCTCCTTC. The chain recombines TRBV9 with TRBJ1-2; D is perhaps TRBD1 (6 bases). Germline V CDR1 and CDR2: SGDLS, YYNGEE. CDR3 length: 12 residues. Looking up the rest from reference TRBV9 and TRBJ1-2 gives the full variable domain: DSGVTQTPKHLITATGQRVTLRCSPRSGDLSVYWYQQSLDQGLQFLIQYYNGEERAKGNILERFSAQQFPDLHSELNLSSLELGDSALYFCASSFVRGPPSFGSGTRLTVV.

The chain employs TRBV10-3 and TRBJ1-4, with a possible D match to TRBD1 (5 bases). This CDR3 region has 14 residues. V shed 2 bases and J shed 4 bases, with 8 bases lying between them. Germline V gene data show CDR1 as ENHRY and CDR2 as SYGVKD. CDR3 sequence reads: CAISEPGNNEKLFF. The CDR3 DNA reads TGTGCCATCAGTGAGCCAGGGAATAATGAAAAACTGTTTTTT.

The rearrangement links TRBV20-1 to TRBJ2-5; 10 nucleotides line up with TRBD2. CDR3 size: 15 residues. Germline V gene data show CDR1 as DFQATT and CDR2 as SNEGSKA (reference sequence). V dropped 3 bases and J dropped 5; count of bases not matched to a gene: 9. The CDR3, as DNA: TGCAGTGCTAGCTCCACTAGCGGGATGAGGGAGACCCAGTACTTC. This sequence encodes CSASSTSGMRETQYF.

In its sample, this clonotype was seen many times. The DNA for the CDR3 is TGTGCCAGCAGCCATCGACAGGGAAACCTAGCCAAAAACATTCAGTACTTC. It yields the protein CASSHRQGNLAKNIQYF. V gene TRBV6-5 combines with J gene TRBJ2-4, with 7 bases that match TRBD1. The ends lost 6 bases at V and 0 bases at J; junction bases unmatched: 11. The CDR3 extends over 17 amino acids. The V gene's germline CDR1 is MNHEY and CDR2 SVGAGI.

This chain uses TRBV12-3 or TRBV12-4 with TRBJ1-1; D perhaps matches TRBD1 (5 bases). The V and J ends lost 10 bases and 0 bases respectively, with 9 bases between them. This CDR3 has 12 amino acids. DNA for the CDR3: TGTGCCACCCAGGGTTTGAACACTGAAGCTTTCTTT. It encodes CATQGLNTEAFF.

The chain combines TRBV29-1 with TRBJ2-5; D unclear. With 5 bases removed from V and 5 bases from J, the gap between germline ends came to 9 bases. Germline loops: CDR1 SQVTM, CDR2 ANQGSEA. This CDR3 region has 11 residues. This chain's CDR3 is CSVPGGETQYF. In nucleotides, the CDR3 is TGCAGCGTTCCGGGTGGGGAGACCCAGTACTTC.

The chain couples TRBV5-1 to TRBJ2-5, with D tentatively TRBD1 (8 bases). Trimming removed 0 bases from V and 0 bases from J, with 12 bases in between. Germline-derived CDR1 and CDR2 are SGHRS and YFSETQ. The CDR3 length is 16 residues. The CDR3 nucleotides read TGCGCCAGCAGCTTGGTACAGGGGGGGTACCAAGAGACCCAGTACTTC. Protein product: CASSLVQGGYQETQYF.

This rearrangement joins TRBV15 to TRBJ2-6; D not resolved. The germline V and J ends were trimmed by 8 bases and 3 bases, with 8 bases remaining between them. The CDR3 has 13 residues. CDR1 is LNHNV and CDR2 is YYDKDF in the germline V gene (reference sequence). CDR3 in DNA: TGTGCCACCGAGGTCATTGGGGCCAACGTCCTGACTTTC. Protein: CATEVIGANVLTF.

The table lists this clonotype with a few counts. The rearrangement links TRBV7-8 to TRBJ2-7; D is undetermined. The CDR3 runs 14 residues. V was clipped by 1 base and J by 0 bases, with 7 bases between them. The germline gives CDR1 SGHVS, CDR2 FQNEAQ. CDR3 protein: CASSLGLVSYEQYF. The CDR3 DNA reads TGTGCCAGCAGCTTAGGTCTAGTCTCCTACGAGCAGTACTTC.

The chain employs TRBV6-4 and TRBJ1-2; D is unresolved. Germline-derived CDR1 and CDR2 are MRHNA and SNTAGT. The CDR3 runs to 13 residues. Trimming stripped 2 bases from V and 1 base from J, with 5 bases between. CDR3 protein: CASSDGLNYGYTF. In nucleotides, the CDR3 is TGTGCCAGCAGTGACGGACTTAACTATGGCTACACCTTC.

This clonotype was seen at least ten times. This chain connects TRBV3-1 to TRBJ1-6; no clear D gene. The V gene's germline CDR1 is LGHDT and CDR2 YNNKEL (reference sequence). This CDR3 has 13 residues. V was cut by 2 bases and J by 9 bases, with 8 bases left in between. This chain's CDR3 is CASSQNLGSPLHF. Here the CDR3 DNA reads TGTGCCAGCAGCCAAAATTTAGGTTCACCCCTCCACTTT.

The chain links TRBV7-2 to TRBJ2-1; TRBD2 is a possible D gene (6 bases). The germline V gene has CDR1 SGHTA and CDR2 FQGNSA. V lost 0 bases, J lost 10 bases, and 10 bases lay in between. There are 13 residues in the CDR3. The DNA of the CDR3 is TGTGCCAGCAGCTTAGCGGGGGAGGAGGAGCAGTTCTTC. This codes for CASSLAGEEEQFF.

The J gene is TRBJ2-7, the V gene TRBV4-3; D is ambiguous. From germline, CDR1 is LGHNA and CDR2 YSLEER. This CDR3 has 13 amino acids. Trimming took off 4 bases at V and 2 bases at J, with 9 bases between the two ends. This CDR3 is CASSLTEAYEQYF. The CDR3 nucleotides are TGCGCCAGCAGCCTCACGGAAGCCTACGAGCAGTACTTC.

CDR3 DNA: TGTGCCATCAGTGATCCGGGCCTTAGCTCTGGAAACACCTTC. Translation: CAISDPGLSSGNTF. This sequence joins TRBV10-3 and TRBJ1-2, with D hard to call. The CDR3 is 14 amino acids. Germline CDR1 ENHRY, CDR2 SYGVKD. The V and J ends lost 3 bases and 12 bases respectively, with 20 bases between them.

The V and J genes are TRBV7-8 and TRBJ2-7, with 12 bases fitting TRBD2. The V gene's germline CDR1 is SGHVS and CDR2 FQNEAQ. V shed 6 bases, J shed 5 bases, and the junction held 14 bases outside the gene matches. The CDR3 contains 17 residues. The DNA for the CDR3 is TGTGCCAGCAGTCCGGGGGGCCTAGCGGGGGGGCGGGACGAGCAGTACTTC. Protein sequence: CASSPGGLAGGRDEQYF.

The V and J genes are TRBV2 and TRBJ2-1; unclear D gene. The CDR3 is made up of 13 amino acids. The germline gives CDR1 SNHLY, CDR2 FYNNEI. Deletions cut 7 bases from V and 5 bases from J, with 12 bases between. CDR3 sequence (DNA): TGTGCCAGCACCGAGTTGCCAAACAATGAGCAGTTCTTC. Its protein is CASTELPNNEQFF.

This clonotype was observed a few times. The rearrangement uses TRBV11-2 and TRBJ1-5; no firm D call. V was clipped by 0 bases and J by 3 bases, with 6 bases between them. The CDR3 loop spans 14 amino acids. Germline-derived CDR1 and CDR2 are SGHAT and FQNNGV. CDR3 residues: CASSLDLTNQPQHF. CDR3 in DNA: TGTGCCAGCAGCTTAGATCTAACCAATCAGCCCCAGCATTTT. The variable domain in full, with the rest retrieved from reference TRBV11-2 and TRBJ1-5, is EAGVAQSPRYKIIEKRQSVAFWCNPISGHATLYWYQQILGQGPKLLIQFQNNGVVDDSQLPKDRFSAERLKGVDSTLKIQPAKLEDSAVYLCASSLDLTNQPQHFGDGTRLSIL.

V is TRBV3-1 and J is TRBJ2-7; 10 bases map to TRBD1. CDR3 size: 15 residues. CDR1 is LGHDT and CDR2 is YNNKEL in the germline V gene (reference sequence). With 6 bases clipped from V and 6 bases from J, the junction kept 11 bases outside the gene matches. The CDR3 protein is CASSPTTGGMGEQYF. The CDR3 DNA reads TGTGCCAGCAGTCCGACGACAGGGGGCATGGGCGAGCAGTACTTC.